The 13 T cell receptor beta chains below come from one sample, sequenced in a study of CD8 T cells in ankylosing spondylitis. Overall study results and limits: A motif in TCR beta, a set of under ten highly homologous variants, appeared characteristic of ankylosing spondylitis blood.

TCRdb re-analysed the 5' RACE reads in MiXCR, keeping a single row per CDR3 protein. The sample consists of 750,000 to 850,000 distinct CDR3 sequences, about 12% of them appearing once. Antigens for these TCRs are unknown. Sequences were obtained from blood, either unsorted or a sorted T cell fraction (not recorded which). The receptors derive from a male donor with ankylosing spondylitis.

This clonotype has a handful of counts. This rearrangement joins TRBV7-9 to TRBJ1-1, with 10 bases that match TRBD1. V lost 8 bases and J lost 4; bases outside the gene matches: 4. The CDR3 contains 13 residues. Per germline, CDR1 SEHNR and CDR2 FQNEAQ (reference sequence). The CDR3 loop reads CASVGTGVTEAFF. The CDR3 coding sequence is TGTGCCAGCGTGGGGACAGGGGTCACTGAAGCTTTCTTT. Variable domain in full (rest from reference TRBV7-9 and TRBJ1-1): DTGVSQNPRHKITKRGQNVTFRCDPISEHNRLYWYRQTLGQGPEFLTYFQNEAQLEKSRLLSDRFSAERPKGSFSTLEIQRTEQGDSAMYLCASVGTGVTEAFFGQGTRLTVV.

This clonotype was detected ten times or more. This chain uses TRBV20-1 with TRBJ2-1, with TRBD2 matching over 15 bases. The V gene's germline CDR1 is DFQATT and CDR2 SNEGSKA (reference sequence). The CDR3 totals 12 residues. CDR3 in DNA: TGCGCTGGACTAGCGGGAGGGCCTGAGCAGTTCTTC. Protein sequence: CAGLAGGPEQFF.

This clonotype was recorded a few times. The rearrangement joins TRBV6-5 to TRBJ2-7, with D perhaps being TRBD1 or TRBD2 (5 bases each). The CDR3 spans 14 residues. CDR1 and CDR2 from the germline V gene are MNHEY and SVGAGI. V dropped 2 bases and J dropped 3 bases, with 11 bases sitting between them. The CDR3: CASSYGGLGYEQYF. CDR3 DNA sequence: TGTGCCAGCAGTTACGGGGGTTTAGGCTACGAGCAGTACTTC.

This clonotype was recorded a few times. V gene TRBV12-3 or TRBV12-4 combines with J gene TRBJ2-3; D tentatively fits TRBD1 or TRBD2 (5 bases each). The CDR3 runs 15 residues. Trimming removed 5 bases at V and 0 bases at J, with 12 bases between. Here the CDR3 reads CASSEGFTSTDTQYF. The CDR3 DNA reads as TGTGCCAGCAGTGAGGGGTTTACTAGCACAGATACGCAGTATTTT.

The chain recombines TRBV7-9 with TRBJ2-7; 7 bases match TRBD1. The CDR3 contains 13 residues. V shed 5 bases, J shed 8 bases, and the junction held 9 bases outside the gene matches. The germline gives CDR1 SEHNR, CDR2 FQNEAQ (reference sequence). The CDR3 is CASSPTQGSQQYF. The CDR3 DNA follows: TGTGCCAGCAGCCCAACACAGGGGAGCCAGCAGTACTTC.

The chain is built from TRBV7-9 and TRBJ1-2; D not certain. V was clipped by 2 bases and J by 3 bases, with 13 bases between them. This CDR3 has 15 residues. From germline, CDR1 is SEHNR and CDR2 FQNEAQ (reference sequence). The CDR3 DNA is TGTGCCAGCAGCTTATTATCAAGTGGGTACTATGGCTACACCTTC. Translated, it gives CASSLLSSGYYGYTF.

This clonotype showed up just a few times. The J gene is TRBJ2-1, the V gene TRBV5-1, with 7 bases identical to TRBD1. This CDR3 comprises 14 residues. V dropped 3 bases and J dropped 4; count of bases not matched to a gene: 4. Germline CDR1 reads SGHRS; CDR2 reads YFSETQ. Written as DNA, the CDR3 is TGCGCCAGCAGCTCCGGGACAGTTTACAATGAGCAGTTCTTC. This sequence encodes CASSSGTVYNEQFF.

V is TRBV7-3 and J is TRBJ1-2; the match to TRBD1 covers 7 bases. V lost 2 bases, J lost 0 bases, and 9 bases stayed unmatched. The CDR3 consists of 17 residues. Per the germline V gene, CDR1 is SGHTA and CDR2 is FQGTGA. DNA of the CDR3: TGTGCCAGCAGCTTACTTCCGGGCGACAGGGCTAACTATGGCTACACCTTC. Protein sequence: CASSLLPGDRANYGYTF.

The chain links TRBV7-3 to TRBJ2-3, with D perhaps given as TRBD1 or TRBD2 (5 bases each). With 6 bases removed from V and 6 bases from J, the gap between germline ends came to 16 bases. CDR1 and CDR2 (germline): SGHTA, FQGTGA. The CDR3 length is 14 residues. The DNA for the CDR3 is TGTGCCAGCAGTAGCCAGGGACCAGGGGATACGCAGTATTTT. Its protein product is CASSSQGPGDTQYF.

This clonotype was counted a few times. The gene calls are TRBV12-2 and TRBJ2-4; no check of the table's D call, TRBD1, against the DNA was made. TRBV12-2 is flagged as a pseudogene. The CDR3 is made up of 20 amino acids. The CDR3 nucleotides read TGTGCAAGTCGCTCCCGGTACGGTATACCCCCACAGGGGGCCAAAAACATTCAGTACTTC. Its translation: CASRSRYGIPPQGAKNIQYF.

Note on this clonotype: This clone may be a read error of a much larger clone one base away. The chain has TRBV20-1 and TRBJ2-3; D ambiguous. Per the germline V gene, CDR1 is DFQATT and CDR2 is SNEGSKA (reference sequence). This CDR3 is 9 amino acids long. DNA for the CDR3: TGCAGAACCGGATTGGCGCAGTATTTT. This sequence encodes CRTGLAQYF.

Only a few counts were recorded for this clonotype. V and J are TRBV4-3 and TRBJ2-3; no definite D call. CDR1 and CDR2 from the germline V gene are LGHNA and YSLEER. The CDR3 sequence is 15 residues long. The V end was cut by 0 bases, the J end by 4 bases, with 11 bases between. CDR3 sequence (DNA): TGCGCCAGCAGCCAAGACAGTCACCGGGCAGATACGCAGTATTTT. It yields the protein CASSQDSHRADTQYF.

This clonotype has at least ten counts. This rearrangement joins TRBV29-1 to TRBJ1-4; D might be TRBD1 (5 bases). The CDR3 is 13 residues long. V was clipped by 6 bases and J by 7 bases, with 15 bases between them. Germline assignment: CDR1 SQVTM and CDR2 ANQGSEA. The CDR3 DNA follows: TGCAGCGTATCCGGGACTGGCTCTGAAAAACTGTTTTTT. This gives the protein CSVSGTGSEKLFF.